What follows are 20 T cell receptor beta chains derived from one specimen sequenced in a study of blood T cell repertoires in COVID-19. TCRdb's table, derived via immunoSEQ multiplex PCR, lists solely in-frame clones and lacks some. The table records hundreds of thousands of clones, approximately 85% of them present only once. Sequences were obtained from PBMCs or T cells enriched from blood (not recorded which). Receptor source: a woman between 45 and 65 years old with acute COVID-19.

The CDR3 loop is CASIPGQGMGGYTF. CDR3 DNA sequence: TGTGCCAGCATCCCGGGACAGGGGATGGGGGGCTACACCTTC. V and J are TRBV6-5 and TRBJ1-2, with 10 bases fitting TRBD1. The germline CDR1 and CDR2 sequences are MNHEY and SVGAGI. V dropped 7 bases and J dropped 8; count of bases not matched to a gene: 10. The CDR3 is made up of 14 amino acids.

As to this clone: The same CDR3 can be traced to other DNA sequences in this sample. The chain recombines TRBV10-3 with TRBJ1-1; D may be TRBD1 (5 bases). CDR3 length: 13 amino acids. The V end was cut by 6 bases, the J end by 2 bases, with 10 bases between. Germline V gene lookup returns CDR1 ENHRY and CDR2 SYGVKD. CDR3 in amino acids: CAISGQGNTEAFF. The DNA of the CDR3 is TGTGCCATCAGCGGGCAGGGCAACACTGAAGCTTTCTTT.

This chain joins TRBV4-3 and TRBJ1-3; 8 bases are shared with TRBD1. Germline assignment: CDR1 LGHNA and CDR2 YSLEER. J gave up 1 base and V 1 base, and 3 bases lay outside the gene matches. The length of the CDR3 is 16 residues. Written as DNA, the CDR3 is TGCGCCAGCAGCCAAGGCCGGGACAGGTCTGGAAACACCATATATTTT. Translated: CASSQGRDRSGNTIYF.

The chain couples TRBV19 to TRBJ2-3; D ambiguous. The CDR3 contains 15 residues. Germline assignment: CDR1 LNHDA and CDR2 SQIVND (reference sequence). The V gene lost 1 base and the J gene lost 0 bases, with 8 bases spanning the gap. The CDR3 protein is CASSIVSLSTDTQYF. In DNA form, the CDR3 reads TGTGCCAGTAGTATAGTTTCCCTGAGCACAGATACGCAGTATTTT.

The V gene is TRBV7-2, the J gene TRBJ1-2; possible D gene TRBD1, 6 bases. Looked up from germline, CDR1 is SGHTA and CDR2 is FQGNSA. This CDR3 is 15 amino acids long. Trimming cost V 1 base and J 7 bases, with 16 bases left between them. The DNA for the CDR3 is TGTGCCAGCAGCTTAGGACAGGATCCATTCCGTGGCTACACCTTC. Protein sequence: CASSLGQDPFRGYTF.

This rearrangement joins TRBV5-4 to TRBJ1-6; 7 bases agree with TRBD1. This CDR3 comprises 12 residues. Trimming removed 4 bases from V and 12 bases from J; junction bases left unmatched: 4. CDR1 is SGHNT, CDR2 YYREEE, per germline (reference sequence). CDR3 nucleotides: TGTGCCAGCAGCGTATCAGGGGGACCCCTCCACTTT. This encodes CASSVSGGPLHF.

The CDR3 spells CASTESSGNTIYF. The CDR3 region has the DNA TGTGCCAGCACTGAGAGCTCTGGAAACACCATATATTTT. The chain has TRBV9 and TRBJ1-3; unclear D gene. Germline values: CDR1 SGDLS, CDR2 YYNGEE. There are 13 residues in the CDR3. With 6 bases removed from V and 0 bases from J, the gap between germline ends came to 7 bases.

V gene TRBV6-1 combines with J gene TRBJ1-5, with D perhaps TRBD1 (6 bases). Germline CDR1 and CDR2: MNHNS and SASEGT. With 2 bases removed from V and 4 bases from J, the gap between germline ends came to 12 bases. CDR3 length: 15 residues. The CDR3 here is CASSENKGGNQPQHF. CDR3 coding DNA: TGTGCCAGCAGTGAAAATAAGGGGGGGAATCAGCCCCAGCATTTT.

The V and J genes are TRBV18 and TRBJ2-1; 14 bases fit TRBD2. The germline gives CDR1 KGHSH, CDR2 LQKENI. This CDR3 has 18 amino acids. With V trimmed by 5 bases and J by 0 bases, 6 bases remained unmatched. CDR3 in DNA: TGTGCCAGCTCATCGACTAGCGGGGGGGCTTACTCCTACAATGAGCAGTTCTTC. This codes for CASSSTSGGAYSYNEQFF.

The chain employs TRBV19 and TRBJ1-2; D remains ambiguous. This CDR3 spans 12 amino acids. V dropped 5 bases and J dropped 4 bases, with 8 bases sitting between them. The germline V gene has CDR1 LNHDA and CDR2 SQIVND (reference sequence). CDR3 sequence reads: CASSQDSYGYTF. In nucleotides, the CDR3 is TGTGCCAGTAGTCAGGATTCCTATGGCTACACCTTC.

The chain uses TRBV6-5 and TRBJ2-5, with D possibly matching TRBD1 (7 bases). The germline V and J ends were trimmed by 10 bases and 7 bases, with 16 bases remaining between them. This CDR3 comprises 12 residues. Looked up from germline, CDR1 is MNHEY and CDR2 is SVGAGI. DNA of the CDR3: TGTGCCACCGCCAGGGGGGACGCGACCCAGTACTTC. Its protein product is CATARGDATQYF.

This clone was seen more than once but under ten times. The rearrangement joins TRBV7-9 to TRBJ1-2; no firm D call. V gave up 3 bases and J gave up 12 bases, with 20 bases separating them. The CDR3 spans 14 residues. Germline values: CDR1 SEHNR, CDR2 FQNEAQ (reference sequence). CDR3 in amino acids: CASSFAGPRAFDTF. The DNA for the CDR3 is TGTGCCAGCAGCTTTGCAGGACCGAGGGCTTTCGACACCTTC.

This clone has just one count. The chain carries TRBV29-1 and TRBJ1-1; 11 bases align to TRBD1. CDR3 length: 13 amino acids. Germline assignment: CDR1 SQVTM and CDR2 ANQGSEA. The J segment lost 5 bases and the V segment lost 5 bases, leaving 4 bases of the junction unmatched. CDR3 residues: CSVQDRGPTEAFF. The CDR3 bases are TGCAGCGTTCAGGACAGGGGGCCGACTGAAGCTTTCTTT.

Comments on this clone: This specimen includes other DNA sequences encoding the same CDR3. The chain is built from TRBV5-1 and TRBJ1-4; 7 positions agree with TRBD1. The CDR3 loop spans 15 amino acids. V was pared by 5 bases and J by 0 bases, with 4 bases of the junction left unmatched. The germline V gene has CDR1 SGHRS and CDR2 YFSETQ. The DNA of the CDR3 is TGCGCCAGCAGTTCCCAGGGGGCAACTAATGAAAAACTGTTTTTT. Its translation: CASSSQGATNEKLFF.

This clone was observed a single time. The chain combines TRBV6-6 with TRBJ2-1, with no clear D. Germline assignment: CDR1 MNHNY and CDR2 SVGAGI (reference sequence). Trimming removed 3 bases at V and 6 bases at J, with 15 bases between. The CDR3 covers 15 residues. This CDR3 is CASSYGRVPSNEQFF. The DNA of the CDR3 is TGTGCCAGCAGTTATGGGCGAGTCCCTTCCAATGAGCAGTTCTTC.

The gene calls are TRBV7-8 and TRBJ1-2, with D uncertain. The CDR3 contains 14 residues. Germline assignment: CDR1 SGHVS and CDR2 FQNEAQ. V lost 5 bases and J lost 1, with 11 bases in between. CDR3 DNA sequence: TGTGCCAGCAGCGAACAGTCGCTTAACTATGGCTACACCTTC. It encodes CASSEQSLNYGYTF.

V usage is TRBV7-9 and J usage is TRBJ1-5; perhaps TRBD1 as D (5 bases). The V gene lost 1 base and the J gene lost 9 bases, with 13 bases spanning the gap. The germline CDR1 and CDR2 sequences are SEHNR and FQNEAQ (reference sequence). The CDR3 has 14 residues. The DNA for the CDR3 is TGTGCCAGCAGCTTAGGAGGGGAGGTGGGGCCCCAGCATTTT. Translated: CASSLGGEVGPQHF.

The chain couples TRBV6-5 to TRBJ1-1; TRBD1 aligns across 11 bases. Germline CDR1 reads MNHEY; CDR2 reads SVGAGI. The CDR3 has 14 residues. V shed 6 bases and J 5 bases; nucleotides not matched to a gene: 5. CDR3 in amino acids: CASSKDRGRTEAFF. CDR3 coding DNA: TGTGCCAGCAGCAAGGACAGGGGGCGGACTGAAGCTTTCTTT.

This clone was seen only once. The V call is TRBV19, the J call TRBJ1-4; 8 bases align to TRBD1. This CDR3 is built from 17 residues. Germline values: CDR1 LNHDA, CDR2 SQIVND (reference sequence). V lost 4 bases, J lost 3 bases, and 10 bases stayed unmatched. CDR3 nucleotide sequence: TGTGCCAGTAGTACCTTCAGCCAGGGGGCGCCTAATGAAAAACTGTTTTTT. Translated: CASSTFSQGAPNEKLFF.

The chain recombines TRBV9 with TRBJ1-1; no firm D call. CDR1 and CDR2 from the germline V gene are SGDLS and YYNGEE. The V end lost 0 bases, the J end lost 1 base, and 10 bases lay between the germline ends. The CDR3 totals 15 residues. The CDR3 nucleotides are TGTGCCAGCAGCGTAGGAGGATTGTCGAACACTGAAGCTTTCTTT. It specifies CASSVGGLSNTEAFF.